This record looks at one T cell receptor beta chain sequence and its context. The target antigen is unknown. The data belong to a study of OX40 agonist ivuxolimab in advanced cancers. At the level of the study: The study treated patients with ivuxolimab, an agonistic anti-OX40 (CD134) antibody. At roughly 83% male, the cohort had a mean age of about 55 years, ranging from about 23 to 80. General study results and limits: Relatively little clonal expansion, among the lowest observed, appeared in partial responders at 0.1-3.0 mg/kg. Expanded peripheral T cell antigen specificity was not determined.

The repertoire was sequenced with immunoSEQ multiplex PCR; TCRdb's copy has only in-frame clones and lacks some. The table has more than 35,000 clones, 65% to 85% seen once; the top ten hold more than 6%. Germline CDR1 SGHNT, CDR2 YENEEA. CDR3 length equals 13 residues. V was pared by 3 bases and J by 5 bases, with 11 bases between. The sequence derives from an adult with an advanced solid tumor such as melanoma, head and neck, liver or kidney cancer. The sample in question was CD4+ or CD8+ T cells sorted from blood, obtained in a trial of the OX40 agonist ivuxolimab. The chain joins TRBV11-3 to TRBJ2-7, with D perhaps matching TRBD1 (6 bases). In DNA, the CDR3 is TGTGCCAGCAGCTTTGGGGGCGACCACGAGCAGTACTTC. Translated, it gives CASSFGGDHEQYF.